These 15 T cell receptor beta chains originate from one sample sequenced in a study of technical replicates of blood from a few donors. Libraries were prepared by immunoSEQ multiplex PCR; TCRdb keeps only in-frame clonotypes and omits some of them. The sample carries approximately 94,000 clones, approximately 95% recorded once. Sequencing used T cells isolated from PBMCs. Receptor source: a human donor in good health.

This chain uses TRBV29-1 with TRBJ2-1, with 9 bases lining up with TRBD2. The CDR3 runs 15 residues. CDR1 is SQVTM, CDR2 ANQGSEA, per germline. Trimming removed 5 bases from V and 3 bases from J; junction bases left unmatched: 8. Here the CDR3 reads CSVLGSGRVYNEQFF. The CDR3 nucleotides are TGCAGCGTTCTAGGTAGCGGGAGAGTCTACAATGAGCAGTTCTTC.

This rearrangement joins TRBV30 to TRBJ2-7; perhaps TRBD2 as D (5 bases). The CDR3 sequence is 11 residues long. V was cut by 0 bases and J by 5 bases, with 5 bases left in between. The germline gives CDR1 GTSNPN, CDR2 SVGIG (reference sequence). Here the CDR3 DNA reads TGTGCCTGGAGTGTCGGGAACGAGCAGTACTTC. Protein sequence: CAWSVGNEQYF.

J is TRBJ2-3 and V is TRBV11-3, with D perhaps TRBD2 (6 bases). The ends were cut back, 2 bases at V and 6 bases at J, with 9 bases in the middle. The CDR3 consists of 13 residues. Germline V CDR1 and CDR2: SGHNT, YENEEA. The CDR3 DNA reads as TGTGCCAGCAGCTTATCAGGGAGGGATACGCAGTATTTT. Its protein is CASSLSGRDTQYF.

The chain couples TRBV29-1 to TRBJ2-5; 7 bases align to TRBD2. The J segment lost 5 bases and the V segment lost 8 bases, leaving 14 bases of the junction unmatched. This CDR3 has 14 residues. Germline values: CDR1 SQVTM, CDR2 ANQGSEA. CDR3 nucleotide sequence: TGCAGCTCCGCCGGCGGGAGTCTTGGGGAGACCCAGTACTTC. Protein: CSSAGGSLGETQYF.

Here the CDR3 DNA reads TGTGCCAGCAGTCCAACAGTTATGGGCACAGATACGCAGTATTTT. This gives the protein CASSPTVMGTDTQYF. This sequence joins TRBV6-5 and TRBJ2-3; D gene unclear. Trimming pared 5 bases from V and 1 base from J, leaving 13 bases between. The CDR3 consists of 15 residues. Germline lookup yields CDR1 MNHEY and CDR2 SVGAGI.

CDR3 sequence reads: CSVTGGSSTEAFF. For the CDR3, the DNA is TGCAGCGTGACAGGGGGCTCCAGCACTGAAGCTTTCTTT. The chain is built from TRBV29-1 and TRBJ1-1; 10 bases are a match to TRBD1. Germline V gives CDR1 SQVTM, CDR2 ANQGSEA. This CDR3 spans 13 amino acids. V shed 6 bases and J 4 bases; nucleotides not matched to a gene: 5.

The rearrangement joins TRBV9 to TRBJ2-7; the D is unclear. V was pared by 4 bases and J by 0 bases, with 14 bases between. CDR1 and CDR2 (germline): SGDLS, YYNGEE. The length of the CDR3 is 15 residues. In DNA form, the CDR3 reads TGTGCCAGCAGCCCACTCCCCGACATCTCCTACGAGCAGTACTTC. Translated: CASSPLPDISYEQYF.

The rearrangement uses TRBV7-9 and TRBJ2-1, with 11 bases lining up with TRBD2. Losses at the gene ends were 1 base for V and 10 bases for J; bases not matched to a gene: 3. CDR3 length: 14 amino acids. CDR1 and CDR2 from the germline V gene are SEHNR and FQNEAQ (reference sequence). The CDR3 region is CASSLVLAGEEQFF. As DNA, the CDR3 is TGTGCCAGCAGCTTAGTACTAGCGGGAGAAGAGCAGTTCTTC.

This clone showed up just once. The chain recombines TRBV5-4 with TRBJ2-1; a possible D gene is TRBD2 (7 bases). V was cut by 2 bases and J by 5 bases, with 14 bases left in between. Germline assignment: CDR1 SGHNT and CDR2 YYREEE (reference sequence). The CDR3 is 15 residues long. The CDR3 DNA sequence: TGTGCCAGCAGCTTTCGGGGGGCTCCCCACAATGAGCAGTTCTTC. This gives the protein CASSFRGAPHNEQFF.

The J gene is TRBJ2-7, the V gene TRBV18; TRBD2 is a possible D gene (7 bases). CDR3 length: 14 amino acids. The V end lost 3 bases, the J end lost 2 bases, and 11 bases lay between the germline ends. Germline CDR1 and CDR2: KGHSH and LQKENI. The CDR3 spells CASSPGGPTYEQYF. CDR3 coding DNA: TGTGCCAGCTCACCGGGGGGGCCCACCTACGAGCAGTACTTC.

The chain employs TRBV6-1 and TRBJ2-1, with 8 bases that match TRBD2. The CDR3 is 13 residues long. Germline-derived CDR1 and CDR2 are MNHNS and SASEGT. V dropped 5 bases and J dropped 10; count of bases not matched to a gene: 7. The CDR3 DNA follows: TGTGCCAGCAGTCCTAGGACTAGCAACGAGCAGTTCTTC. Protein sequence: CASSPRTSNEQFF.

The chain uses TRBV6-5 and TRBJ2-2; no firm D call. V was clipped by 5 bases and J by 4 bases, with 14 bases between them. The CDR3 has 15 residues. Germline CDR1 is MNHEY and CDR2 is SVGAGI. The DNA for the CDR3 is TGTGCCAGCAGTACTCTTCCCTTAGTCACCGGGGAGCTGTTTTTT. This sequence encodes CASSTLPLVTGELFF.

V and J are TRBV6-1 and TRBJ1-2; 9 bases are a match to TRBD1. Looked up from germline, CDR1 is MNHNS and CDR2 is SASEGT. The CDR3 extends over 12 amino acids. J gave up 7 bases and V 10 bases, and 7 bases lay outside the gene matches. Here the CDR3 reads CATMGTGPGYTF. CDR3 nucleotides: TGTGCCACCATGGGGACAGGGCCTGGCTACACCTTC.

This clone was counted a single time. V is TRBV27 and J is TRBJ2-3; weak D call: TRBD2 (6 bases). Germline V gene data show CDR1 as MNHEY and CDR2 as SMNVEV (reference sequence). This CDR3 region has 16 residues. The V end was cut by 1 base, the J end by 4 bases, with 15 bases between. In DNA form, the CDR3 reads TGTGCCAGCAGTTTATTGTTCGGGGGAGCGGCAGATACGCAGTATTTT. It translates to CASSLLFGGAADTQYF.

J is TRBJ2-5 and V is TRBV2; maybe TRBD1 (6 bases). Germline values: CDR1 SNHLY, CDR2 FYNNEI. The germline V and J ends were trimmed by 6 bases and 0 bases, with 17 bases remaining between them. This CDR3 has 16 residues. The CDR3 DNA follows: TGTGCCAGCAGGGGGGCGGACAGCCGGTACCAAGAGACCCAGTACTTC. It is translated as CASRGADSRYQETQYF. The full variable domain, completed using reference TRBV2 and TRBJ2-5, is EPEVTQTPSHQVTQMGQEVILRCVPISNHLYFYWYRQILGQKVEFLVSFYNNEISEKSEIFDDQFSVERPDGSNFTLKIRSTKLEDSAMYFCASRGADSRYQETQYFGPGTRLLVL.